The 15 T cell receptor beta chains below all came from one sample that was sequenced in a study of blood T cells in healthy people across ages. Next came a second PCR, run for about 7 to 12 cycles, which used a sample-barcoded 5' primer along with a J-beta primer mix. MiXCR, applied by TCRdb to the 5' RACE reads, yields one record per CDR3 protein. The table shows roughly 1,500,000 distinct CDR3 sequences, with around two fifths occurring only once. The material sequenced was blood. The receptors were sampled from a woman between 18 and 30 years old in good health.

For this clonotype: This may come from a read error, since a much larger clone is one base off. This chain connects TRBV20-1 to TRBJ2-7, with 9 nucleotides matching TRBD2. The better agreement between TRBJ2-5 and the DNA end casts doubt on the J call. CDR3 length equals 14 residues. CDR1 and CDR2 from the germline V gene are DFQATT and SNEGSKA (reference sequence). In nucleotides, the CDR3 is TGCAGTGCTCTGGGCGGAGCGGGAGGAGAGACCCAGTACTTC. Protein sequence: CSALGGAGGETQYF.

This chain uses TRBV3-1 with TRBJ1-5, with D possibly being TRBD1 (6 bases). The V and J ends lost 4 bases and 0 bases respectively, with 10 bases between them. There are 15 residues in the CDR3. CDR1 and CDR2 from the germline V gene are LGHDT and YNNKEL (reference sequence). Here the CDR3 reads CASSPVGASNQPQHF. DNA of the CDR3: TGTGCCAGCAGCCCCGTGGGGGCTAGCAATCAGCCCCAGCATTTT.

The chain combines TRBV2 with TRBJ2-1, with D maybe TRBD2 (5 bases). Germline CDR1 and CDR2: SNHLY and FYNNEI. Trimming left V 0 bases short and J 13 bases short, with 22 bases between. The CDR3 has 16 residues. DNA of the CDR3: TGTGCCAGCAGTGAAGCGCTTCCGGGATTCCGAGAGACCCAGTTCTTC. Its protein is CASSEALPGFRETQFF.

The V and J genes are TRBV10-3 and TRBJ1-4; D uncertain. CDR3 length equals 16 residues. The germline V gene has CDR1 ENHRY and CDR2 SYGVKD. V was trimmed by 3 bases and J by 2 bases, leaving 13 bases between them. In DNA form, the CDR3 reads TGTGCCATCAGTGACCGAAGGGCTTCTACTAATGAAAAACTGTTTTTT. Translating it yields CAISDRRASTNEKLFF.

V usage is TRBV4-2 and J usage is TRBJ2-3, with TRBD2 identical over 11 bases. CDR1 is LGHNA, CDR2 YNFKEQ, per germline. The V gene end was trimmed by 1 base and the J gene end by 4 bases; junction bases not matched to a gene: 16. There are 20 residues in the CDR3. The CDR3 DNA reads as TGTGCCAGCAGCCAAGTATTATCGGGGCTAGCGGGAGGTCTCGCAGATACGCAGTATTTT. This gives the protein CASSQVLSGLAGGLADTQYF.

The rearrangement uses TRBV5-1 and TRBJ2-1; 7 nucleotides align to TRBD1. Trimming took 6 bases from V and 7 from J; bases not matched to a gene: 13. This CDR3 is 15 amino acids long. Germline V gene data show CDR1 as SGHRS and CDR2 as YFSETQ. Here the CDR3 DNA reads TGCGCCAGCACCCTTGGACAGGTTTTGGGAAATGAGCAGTTCTTC. Amino acid sequence: CASTLGQVLGNEQFF.

The rearrangement links TRBV4-2 to TRBJ2-1; TRBD1 or TRBD2 may be the D gene (6 bases each). Germline loops: CDR1 LGHNA, CDR2 YNFKEQ. With 0 bases removed from V and 1 base from J, the gap between germline ends came to 19 bases. The length of the CDR3 is 19 residues. CDR3 protein: CASSQDLNLGGGSYNEQFF. CDR3 coding DNA: TGTGCCAGCAGCCAAGATCTGAACCTAGGAGGGGGATCCTACAATGAGCAGTTCTTC.

This clonotype came up a few times. The V call is TRBV9, the J call TRBJ2-7; no reliable D call. Looked up from germline, CDR1 is SGDLS and CDR2 is YYNGEE. There are 14 residues in the CDR3. Deletions cut 2 bases from V and 0 bases from J, with 9 bases between. The CDR3 DNA follows: TGTGCCAGCAGCGTTAACGAGTTCTCCTACGAGCAGTACTTC. Protein product: CASSVNEFSYEQYF. The full variable domain, its missing parts supplied by reference TRBV9 and TRBJ2-7, is DSGVTQTPKHLITATGQRVTLRCSPRSGDLSVYWYQQSLDQGLQFLIQYYNGEERAKGNILERFSAQQFPDLHSELNLSSLELGDSALYFCASSVNEFSYEQYFGPGTRLTVT.

The gene calls are TRBV20-1 and TRBJ1-3; D ambiguous. Germline CDR1 DFQATT, CDR2 SNEGSKA (reference sequence). V was cut by 0 bases and J by 5 bases, with 8 bases left in between. This CDR3 spans 13 amino acids. The CDR3 nucleotides are TGCAGTGCTAGAGACCAGAGAAGAAACACCATATATTTT. This encodes CSARDQRRNTIYF.

This clonotype has only a few counts. The gene calls are TRBV7-8 and TRBJ2-3; TRBD1 is a possible D gene (6 bases). The ends were cut back, 6 bases at V and 2 bases at J, with 12 bases in the middle. This CDR3 spans 14 amino acids. CDR1 is SGHVS, CDR2 FQNEAQ, per germline. CDR3 coding DNA: TGTGCCAGCAGGGGGACAACGAACACAGATACGCAGTATTTT. Translating gives CASRGTTNTDTQYF.

The J gene is TRBJ2-5, the V gene TRBV7-3; TRBD2 matches at 7 bases. The CDR3 sequence is 15 residues long. V trimming: 5 bases; J trimming: 3 bases; junction bases outside the gene matches: 9. Germline V gives CDR1 SGHTA, CDR2 FQGTGA. The CDR3 here is CASSRRGGGEETQYF. The CDR3 DNA is TGTGCCAGCAGCCGTCGGGGCGGGGGAGAAGAGACCCAGTACTTC.

This clonotype appeared once. V gene TRBV3-1 combines with J gene TRBJ1-1; no clear D gene. The CDR3 has 16 residues. Trimming took off 2 bases at V and 6 bases at J, with 19 bases between the two ends. The germline CDR1 and CDR2 sequences are LGHDT and YNNKEL (reference sequence). CDR3 sequence: CASSQLGEGRVAEAFF. CDR3 nucleotide sequence: TGTGCCAGCAGCCAACTTGGTGAGGGTAGGGTTGCTGAAGCTTTCTTT.

This clonotype was seen ten or more times. The chain links TRBV5-1 to TRBJ2-3, with a possible D match to TRBD2 (5 bases). The CDR3 is 14 amino acids. V lost 4 bases and J lost 2, with 11 bases in between. Germline V lookup: CDR1 SGHRS, CDR2 YFSETQ. CDR3 coding DNA: TGCGCCAGCAGCCTAGCAGCGACCACAGATACGCAGTATTTT. Amino acids: CASSLAATTDTQYF.

This clonotype has just one count. J is TRBJ2-1 and V is TRBV2; D perhaps matches TRBD1 (6 bases). CDR1 is SNHLY and CDR2 is FYNNEI in the germline V gene. The CDR3 consists of 13 residues. Between the trimmed V and J ends, which lost 8 bases and 6 bases, there was a span of 14 bases. The CDR3 is CASRDQGLNEQFF. DNA of the CDR3: TGTGCCAGCCGGGACCAGGGGCTCAATGAGCAGTTCTTC.

There are many counts of this clonotype. DNA of the CDR3: TGCAGCGTCCACCGGACAAATACGCAGTATTTT. Translated: CSVHRTNTQYF. The chain has TRBV29-1 and TRBJ2-3; tentative D call: TRBD1 (5 bases). V lost 6 bases and J 7 bases, leaving 11 bases between the germline ends. CDR1 is SQVTM, CDR2 ANQGSEA, per germline. The CDR3 is 11 amino acids.